This T cell receptor (beta chain) was recorded in a study of regulatory T cells in long-lasting Graves disease. Study-wide context: It was over 5 years of antithyroid drugs, with positive TSH receptor antibodies, that meant persistent Graves' disease.

This clonotype was counted ten times or more. As yet, its antigen is unknown. CDR3-region Arm-PCR and iRepertoire HTBI primers produced the TCR beta libraries. Study processing details: Samples revealed 60 to 70 TRBV and 14 TRBJ segments. TCRdb processed the multiplex PCR reads anew with MiXCR; each CDR3 protein has one entry. The authors' filters were not applied to this entry. The sample has over 650,000 distinct CDR3 sequences; around 32% are singletons. Findings of the study overall: Clonotypes that were public and shared totalled 2,500 to 3,500 in persistent patients versus roughly 1,000 in new patients.

The ends were cut back, 5 bases at V and 2 bases at J, with 7 bases in the middle. The CDR3 covers 12 residues. The time point here: persistent/refractory GD, antithyroid drugs over 5 years with positive TRAb. From RNA extracted from PBMCs, the TCR library was made. This clonotype was obtained from a female donor with Graves disease. Sequences were derived from peripheral blood mononuclear cells (PBMCs), sampled when the disease was refractory, from a patient treated with antithyroid drugs. The chain is built from TRBV12-3 or TRBV12-4 and TRBJ2-7; D not certain. The CDR3 loop is CASSPTTYEQYF. CDR3 DNA: TGTGCCAGCAGTCCCACCACCTACGAGCAGTACTTC.